The clone carrying this T cell receptor beta chain was detected once. Its antigen is unknown. Assay execution proceeded at the deep level. The method was immunoSEQ multiplex PCR; TCRdb's version includes in-frame clones alone and lacks a portion of them. The repertoire has some 2,000,000 clones, roughly 95% of them found once; the top ten carry 0.13%. The data were taken from a study of shared clonotypes between healthy human individuals. Germline loops: CDR1 MNHEY, CDR2 SVGAGI. The V gene lost 8 bases and the J gene lost 5 bases, with 12 bases spanning the gap. The CDR3 is 13 residues long. Overall study findings and caveats: Clonotypes not shared had lower generation probabilities than those common to all four donors. Shared clonotypes: about 5.3% naive CD4, roughly 3.8% naive CD8, 2% to 2.5% memory CD4, approximately 0.37% memory CD8.

The split of CD4+ cells yielded CD45RA+ naive and CD45RA-negative memory subsets. The chain couples TRBV6-5 to TRBJ1-4; D remains unclear. Sequencing input: naive CD4+ T cells sorted from blood. Subset described: CD45RA+ positively selected. The sequence was collected from a man younger than 30 in good health. CDR3 nucleotides: TGTGCCAGCGGTAGGACGCCGAATGAAAAACTGTTTTTT. As protein: CASGRTPNEKLFF.